This T cell receptor beta chain appears in the sequencing data of a study of CD4+ T cells in melanoma. Germline CDR1 is MNHEY and CDR2 is SMNVEV (reference sequence). V lost 6 bases to trimming and J lost 2 bases, with 10 bases between them. The CDR3 contains 13 residues. Assay used: immunoSEQ multiplex PCR; TCRdb lists only in-frame clones, some missing. The repertoire holds roughly 140,000 clones, with over 90% as singletons. Turning to this clone: No antigen is known for it. In the same sample, other DNA sequences code for this CDR3.

Points from the study as a whole: In melanoma, neoantigen-specific CD4+ T cells reportedly differed in differentiation state. A reported correlation linked neoantigen-specific CD4+ T cells to CD8+, macrophage and B cell function.

This sequence was found in a human donor with melanoma. The chain links TRBV27 to TRBJ1-1, with D unclear. The CDR3 protein is CASSLRENTEAFF. The CDR3 bases are TGTGCCAGCAGCCTACGCGAAAACACTGAAGCTTTCTTT.